The 29 T cell receptor beta chains listed next were all sequenced from one sample in a study of CD4 T cells in relation to SARS-CoV-2 and coronaviruses (dated by TCRdb to about 2021). CD4+ T cells from unexposed donors were collected before the COVID-19 pandemic (2011-2018). Following 10 days of culture, the EasySep CD4+ T cell isolation kit was used to isolate CD4+ T cells. The library was built by means of the immunoSEQ multiplex PCR assay. Entries here come from immuneACCESS through TCRdb and include only in-frame sequences with V and J called. Some clones fail to appear in such tables; in the studies checked, an unresolved V gene covers under half of the shortfall, and the cause of the remainder is unknown. The sample table contains fewer than 20,000 clones; only one count was recorded for roughly 80% of them. 20% to 25% of the sample is in the top ten clones. The antigens these receptors bind are not known.

The source material was CD4+ T cells from PBMCs, cultured in vitro. The origin of the receptors is a human donor in good health.

This clone has more than one count but fewer than ten. This chain joins TRBV19 and TRBJ2-7, with unresolved D. CDR1 is LNHDA and CDR2 is SQIVND in the germline V gene (reference sequence). The CDR3 is made up of 14 amino acids. Trimming removed 4 bases from V and 2 bases from J, with 12 bases in between. The CDR3 region has the DNA TGTGCCAGTAGTAGTCACCTGGAACCCTACGAGCAGTACTTC. Amino acids: CASSSHLEPYEQYF.

The CDR3 DNA follows: TGCGCCAGCAGCCTGGGGGGAGGGGAGACCCAGTACTTC. Protein product: CASSLGGGETQYF. The V gene is TRBV5-1, the J gene TRBJ2-5; TRBD2 matches at 7 bases. The length of the CDR3 is 13 residues. Germline V CDR1 and CDR2: SGHRS, YFSETQ. Trimming took 4 bases from V and 5 from J; bases not matched to a gene: 5.

The genes are TRBV24-1 and TRBJ1-5; 8 bases fit TRBD1. With 8 bases clipped from V and 0 bases from J, the junction kept 14 bases outside the gene matches. This CDR3 spans 18 amino acids. Germline V gene sequence: CDR1 KGHDR, CDR2 SFDVKD. The CDR3 spells CATTNSGQGCNSNQPQHF. The DNA for the CDR3 is TGTGCCACCACTAATTCTGGACAGGGATGTAATAGCAATCAGCCCCAGCATTTT.

The chain joins TRBV3-1 (or the pseudogene TRBV3-2) to TRBJ2-2, with 8 nucleotides matching TRBD2. The CDR3 is made up of 18 amino acids. Germline V gene sequence: CDR1 LGHDT, CDR2 YNNKEL (reference sequence). V was pared by 3 bases and J by 1 base, with 10 bases of the junction left unmatched. CDR3: CASSHDGTRRRNTGELFF. The CDR3 DNA sequence: TGTGCCAGCAGCCACGACGGGACTAGGCGAAGGAACACCGGGGAGCTGTTTTTT.

V and J are TRBV2 and TRBJ2-1, with 10 bases that match TRBD2. Unmatched junction bases numbered 11, after V lost 5 bases and J lost 10 bases. Germline-derived CDR1 and CDR2 are SNHLY and FYNNEI. CDR3 size: 15 residues. The CDR3 here is CASSRGQREGREQFF. The CDR3 bases are TGTGCCAGCAGTCGGGGCCAGCGGGAGGGCCGGGAGCAGTTCTTC.

V is TRBV3-1 (or the pseudogene TRBV3-2) and J is TRBJ2-2; TRBD2 matches at 13 bases. V was clipped by 2 bases and J by 4 bases; unmatched bases: 7. This CDR3 is built from 18 residues. CDR1 and CDR2 from the germline V gene are LGHDT and YNNKEL (reference sequence). The CDR3 coding sequence is TGTGCCAGCAGCCAATCCGGACTAGCGGGGGCAGGCACCGGGGAGCTGTTTTTT. This gives the protein CASSQSGLAGAGTGELFF.

The chain uses TRBV10-3 and TRBJ2-1, with D uncertain. This CDR3 spans 14 amino acids. CDR1 and CDR2 (germline): ENHRY, SYGVKD. V was clipped by 1 base and J by 5 bases, with 9 bases between them. CDR3 nucleotides: TGTGCCATCAGTGAGTACCTAGAGGACAATGAGCAGTTCTTC. Protein product: CAISEYLEDNEQFF.

The V and J genes are TRBV4-3 and TRBJ1-2, with a weak D call TRBD1 (5 bases). Germline CDR1 reads LGHNA; CDR2 reads YSLEER. V lost 4 bases and J 7 bases, leaving 16 bases between the germline ends. This CDR3 has 14 amino acids. Here the CDR3 reads CASSPGLGEPGYTF. The CDR3 DNA reads as TGCGCCAGCAGCCCGGGGTTGGGGGAGCCTGGCTACACCTTC.

The chain has TRBV6-5 and TRBJ2-7; tentative D call: TRBD1 (6 bases). The V and J ends lost 6 bases and 3 bases respectively, with 15 bases between them. Germline V CDR1 and CDR2: MNHEY, SVGAGI. There are 14 residues in the CDR3. The CDR3 protein is CASRPWTENYEQYF. CDR3 bases: TGTGCCAGCAGACCCTGGACAGAGAACTACGAGCAGTACTTC.

The V call is TRBV5-5, the J call TRBJ2-7, with D tentatively TRBD2 (6 bases). The ends were cut back, 0 bases at V and 1 base at J, with 11 bases in the middle. In germline, CDR1 is SGHKS, CDR2 YYEKEE (reference sequence). The CDR3 covers 15 residues. In DNA form, the CDR3 reads TGTGCCAGCAGCTTGGCCGGGGGTGGGTCCTACGAGCAGTACTTC. Amino acids: CASSLAGGGSYEQYF.

The chain couples TRBV7-9 to TRBJ2-7; TRBD1 is a possible D gene (5 bases). Germline lookup yields CDR1 SEHNR and CDR2 FQNEAQ (reference sequence). This CDR3 region has 12 residues. Trimming removed 2 bases at V and 4 bases at J, with 6 bases between. The CDR3 is CASSLQGYEQYF. CDR3 nucleotides: TGTGCCAGCAGCTTACAGGGTTACGAGCAGTACTTC.

The chain employs TRBV28 and TRBJ2-7; D might be TRBD1 (6 bases). This CDR3 comprises 12 residues. The germline V and J ends were trimmed by 5 bases and 4 bases, with 9 bases remaining between them. Germline loops: CDR1 MDHEN, CDR2 SYDVKM. CDR3 sequence (DNA): TGTGCCAGCAGTGTACAGGGATACGAGCAGTACTTC. Translating it yields CASSVQGYEQYF.

J is TRBJ2-3 and V is TRBV11-2; D perhaps matches TRBD2 (6 bases). The CDR3 runs 15 residues. Germline V CDR1 and CDR2: SGHAT, FQNNGV. Trimming cost V 5 bases and J 2 bases, with 14 bases left between them. CDR3 nucleotide sequence: TGTGCCAGCAGCGGTCCGGGACTCAACACAGATACGCAGTATTTT. Protein product: CASSGPGLNTDTQYF.

This clone was recorded a few times. This sequence joins TRBV19 and TRBJ2-3; D may be TRBD1 (5 bases). The germline V and J ends were trimmed by 4 bases and 3 bases, with 11 bases remaining between them. Germline V CDR1 and CDR2: LNHDA, SQIVND (reference sequence). The CDR3 length is 14 residues. CDR3 sequence (DNA): TGTGCCAGTAGTAATCAGGGTCGGACAGATACGCAGTATTTT. Translating it yields CASSNQGRTDTQYF.

The sample holds one count of this clone. The V and J genes are TRBV10-1 and TRBJ1-2, with D uncertain. CDR1 and CDR2 (germline): WNHNN, SYGVQD (reference sequence). The V end was cut by 0 bases, the J end by 5 bases, with 7 bases between. The CDR3 runs 13 residues. CDR3 amino acids: CASSESISYGYTF. The CDR3 nucleotides read TGCGCCAGCAGTGAGTCAATATCTTATGGCTACACCTTC.

This clone was counted between two and nine times. The chain recombines TRBV19 with TRBJ1-1, with TRBD1 matching over 7 bases. The CDR3 loop spans 15 amino acids. CDR1 and CDR2 (germline): LNHDA, SQIVND (reference sequence). Trimming cost V 5 bases and J 4 bases; bases outside gene matches: 10. The CDR3 DNA reads TGTGCCAGTAGTTCTCAATCGACAGGGTTCACTGAAGCTTTCTTT. Translated, it gives CASSSQSTGFTEAFF.

In its sample, this clone was seen a few times. The chain carries TRBV6-2 or TRBV6-3 and TRBJ1-4; D possibly corresponds to TRBD1 (5 bases). The ends were cut back, 5 bases at V and 3 bases at J, with 25 bases in the middle. This CDR3 spans 19 amino acids. The germline gives CDR1 MNHEY, CDR2 SVGEGT. CDR3 DNA: TGTGCCAGCAGTCGGGACGGACCACGTGGAGGGAAGGCTAATGAAAAACTGTTTTTT. This gives the protein CASSRDGPRGGKANEKLFF.

This clone was counted only a few times. The V call is TRBV19, the J call TRBJ1-5; D is unresolved. CDR1 is LNHDA, CDR2 SQIVND, per germline (reference sequence). The CDR3 consists of 15 residues. V lost 3 bases, J lost 0 bases, and 9 bases lay in between. CDR3 sequence (DNA): TGTGCCAGTAGTATTACCCGGTATAGCAATCAGCCCCAGCATTTT. Translating gives CASSITRYSNQPQHF.

The V call is TRBV5-1, the J call TRBJ2-3, with D possibly TRBD2 on 6 matching bases. This CDR3 is built from 17 residues. CDR1 SGHRS and CDR2 YFSETQ come from the germline V gene. The V end was cut by 0 bases, the J end by 0 bases, with 14 bases between. The CDR3 nucleotides are TGCGCCAGCAGCTTGGTCGGGAGAGGAGGGAGCACAGATACGCAGTATTTT. This translates into CASSLVGRGGSTDTQYF.

This clone appeared a few times. The rearrangement links TRBV28 to TRBJ2-7; D may be TRBD2 (5 bases). The germline CDR1 and CDR2 sequences are MDHEN and SYDVKM. The CDR3 sequence is 13 residues long. V dropped 8 bases and J dropped 3 bases, with 14 bases sitting between them. The CDR3 loop reads CASSGSPDYEQYF. The CDR3 coding sequence is TGTGCCAGCTCGGGGTCTCCCGACTACGAGCAGTACTTC. Filled out from reference TRBV28 and TRBJ2-7, the complete variable domain reads DVKVTQSSRYLVKRTGEKVFLECVQDMDHENMFWYRQDPGLGLRLIYFSYDVKMKEKGDIPEGYSVSREKKERFSLILESASTNQTSMYLCASSGSPDYEQYFGPGTRLTVT.

The J gene is TRBJ2-1, the V gene TRBV7-2; D may be TRBD2 (5 bases). Between the trimmed V and J ends, which lost 1 base and 10 bases, there was a span of 11 bases. The germline gives CDR1 SGHTA, CDR2 FQGNSA. The CDR3 runs 13 residues. CDR3: CASSLVREREQFF. CDR3 nucleotide sequence: TGTGCCAGCAGCTTAGTAAGGGAGAGGGAGCAGTTCTTC.

The CDR3 protein is CASSLASTFTDTQYF. The CDR3 coding sequence is TGTGCCAGCAGCTTAGCGTCGACATTCACAGATACGCAGTATTTT. This chain links TRBV7-2 with TRBJ2-3; no clear D gene. V was pared by 0 bases and J by 2 bases, with 9 bases between. CDR1 and CDR2 from the germline V gene are SGHTA and FQGNSA. The CDR3 totals 15 residues.

This chain uses TRBV11-2 with TRBJ1-1; TRBD1 agrees at 7 bases. V shed 4 bases and J 6 bases; nucleotides not matched to a gene: 11. Germline CDR1 reads SGHAT; CDR2 reads FQNNGV. CDR3 length equals 15 residues. Here the CDR3 reads CASSSRDSLKSEAFF. The CDR3 coding sequence is TGTGCCAGCAGCTCTCGGGACAGTCTAAAATCTGAAGCTTTCTTT.

This chain joins TRBV19 and TRBJ2-2; TRBD1 agrees at 8 bases. V lost 5 bases and J lost 4; bases outside the gene matches: 12. The CDR3 totals 17 residues. CDR1 is LNHDA, CDR2 SQIVND, per germline (reference sequence). The CDR3 nucleotides read TGTGCCAGTAGTCTCTGGCGACAGGGGAGTGTCACCGGGGAGCTGTTTTTT. It codes for CASSLWRQGSVTGELFF.

The chain has TRBV9 and TRBJ2-7; D may be TRBD1 (6 bases). The CDR3 is 18 amino acids. Looked up from germline, CDR1 is SGDLS and CDR2 is YYNGEE. Trimming took off 0 bases at V and 3 bases at J, with 22 bases between the two ends. CDR3 DNA sequence: TGTGCCAGCAGCGTAGGGCAACGGGGCCAGGGGCTGATCTACGAGCAGTACTTC. Residues: CASSVGQRGQGLIYEQYF.

The chain couples TRBV4-3 to TRBJ2-7, with 7 bases identical to TRBD1. There are 17 residues in the CDR3. CDR1 and CDR2 (germline): LGHNA, YSLEER. J was trimmed by 6 bases and V by 5 bases; bases with no gene match: 19. Here the CDR3 reads CASSATTGTVGFLEQYF. CDR3 in DNA: TGCGCCAGCAGCGCAACGACCGGGACAGTCGGTTTTCTCGAGCAGTACTTC.

About this clone: Compared with germline, one end of the junction differs, possibly owing to a read error. The V gene is TRBV2, the J gene TRBJ2-7; D is ambiguous. This CDR3 is built from 10 residues. Germline V gene lookup returns CDR1 SNHLY and CDR2 FYNNEI. CDR3 residues: CASSEYSPTF. DNA of the CDR3: TGTGCCAGCAGTGAATATTCCCCGACCTTC.

The J gene is TRBJ2-1, the V gene TRBV5-4, with D perhaps TRBD2 (6 bases). Trimming shortened V by 1 base and J by 7 bases, and 15 bases separated the two germline ends. The CDR3 is 15 amino acids. CDR1 and CDR2 from the germline V gene are SGHNT and YYREEE (reference sequence). The CDR3 DNA is TGTGCCAGCAGCTTGCGGCTAGCGCAAAAAAATGAGCAGTTCTTC. The encoded protein is CASSLRLAQKNEQFF.

This clone was detected only a few times. The genes are TRBV10-3 and TRBJ1-2; D might be TRBD1 (5 bases). Germline CDR1 is ENHRY and CDR2 is SYGVKD. The ends were cut back, 0 bases at V and 13 bases at J, with 21 bases in the middle. This CDR3 is built from 15 residues. CDR3 in amino acids: CAISESGLERGDGTF. CDR3 sequence (DNA): TGTGCCATCAGTGAGTCGGGCCTCGAGCGAGGGGATGGCACCTTC.